This TCR beta chain is from a study of spatial heterogeneity in lung cancer. Study overall: A consistent excess of beta-chain over alpha-chain sequences was detected. Averaged across combinations, each unique TCR and UMI pairing appeared more than ten times in raw reads, which were uncorrected. Study findings and constraints: The appearance of ubiquitous expanded tumor TCRs in blood was greater at resection than follow-up.

TCRdb redid the calling of the 5' RACE reads with MiXCR, one entry per CDR3 protein. In the table there are 45,000 or so distinct CDR3 sequences, about 12% of which are singletons. On this clonotype itself: The antigen is unknown.

Sample time point: sample taken at primary tumor resection. Sequencing was performed on whole RNA extracted from tumor and nontumor lung tissue, or from frozen PBMC, and the material was left unsorted. The V and J ends lost 3 bases and 7 bases respectively, with 9 bases between them. The CDR3 extends over 12 amino acids. The V gene is TRBV12-3 or TRBV12-4, the J gene TRBJ1-2; D not certain. This material consisted of PBMCs, taken at surgery. This TCR came from a female donor with early-stage non-small cell lung cancer. Written as DNA, the CDR3 is TGTGCCAGCAGTTTCTCAAGGGCTGGCTACACCTTC. Its translation is CASSFSRAGYTF.